This T cell receptor (beta chain) was sequenced for a study of blood T cells in healthy people across ages (dated by TCRdb to the mid-2010s). About the investigation overall: Template switching captured roughly one uniquely barcoded TCR beta cDNA molecule per two T cells in model experiments. Age-related changes in TCR beta repertoire diversity were measured in the study by deep sequencing normalized with unique cDNA molecular identifiers. Donors were grouped into four age groups: young (average about 15 years), middle-aged (under 40), aged (62) and long-lived (approximately 81). To avoid experimental bias, donors of different ages were spread randomly across the sequencing lanes. Using the same blood draw, the study looked at two additional independent replicas of 1 million unique cDNA reads for two donors, one aged 18 to 30 and the other aged 80 or older. Study-wide conclusions, independent of this receptor: The CMV infection status of donors was not known, potentially confounding age-related changes in expanded clonotypes. Compared with the aged group, the long-lived group had more naive CD4+ T cells, fewer expanded clones and increased TCR diversity, a pattern suggesting age selection. As age increased, observed TCR beta diversity per million T cells dropped in a roughly linear way, and a significant reduction was already evident by age 40. A strong correlation was found between observed TCR beta diversity and the percentage of naive T cells measured by flow cytometry. Estimates of total diversity based on one million sequenced T cells were regarded as lower bounds and as underestimates. Because profiling used bulk unsorted PBMCs, naive and antigen-experienced compartments could not be compared conclusively.

Concerning this clonotype: No cognate antigen has been identified for it. Within one base of it there is no much larger clone, and no base qualities were kept.

V is cut by 6 bases and J by 4 bases, and the space between the germline ends is 15 bases. Taken from the germline V gene (reference sequence), the CDR1 and CDR2 loops are DFQATT and SNEGSKA. The CDR3 numbers 13 residues from cysteine through phenylalanine. Of all the DNA, just the CDR3 is kept, 39 bases in frame from base 1. The approximately 40 donors, aged roughly 6 to 95 years, were systemically healthy Caucasian individuals from Russia. Each donor gave ten milliliters of peripheral blood, drawn into EDTA-treated Vacutainer tubes. Ficoll-Paque density-gradient centrifugation was used to isolate PBMCs, with at least 6.5 million per sample. Total RNA, at least 5 micrograms per sample, was extracted from PBMCs with Trizol reagent. For every donor, an aliquot of PBMCs went through flow cytometry to measure the percentages of naive CD45RAhigh/CD27high T cells. Receptor libraries were prepared by 5' RACE. The sequencer listed for this sample is Illumina HiSeq 2500. The second PCR ran for roughly 7 to 11 cycles and used a J-beta primer mix along with a sample-barcoded 5' primer. Each TCR beta cDNA molecule received a unique molecular identifier from a template-switch 5' adaptor carrying 12 random nucleotides. Each sample yielded at least 3 million CDR3-containing paired-end reads. First-strand cDNA synthesis was performed from all RNA using the Mint cDNA synthesis kit, with priming by a TRBC-specific oligonucleotide. Following uracil-DNA glycosylase treatment, all cDNA underwent a first 18-cycle PCR with the universal primers M1SS and BC2_uni_R. The original pipeline was this. Each sample was normalized by randomly selecting 1 million high-quality reads, each carrying a distinct molecular identifier. Instead of being binned into consensus sequences, reads that shared molecular identifiers were thrown out. MiTCR, set to a Q25 quality threshold and the strictest error-elimination algorithm, was used for CDR3 identification, clonotype clustering and error correction. Lower-bound total TCR beta diversity was estimated with a nonparametric unseen species model using Euler transformation. The public sequencing data were trimmed at Q25 with fastp and processed into clonotypes with MiXCR by TCRdb, which kept only in-frame beta chains. All rows with the same CDR3 protein become a single entry with the most common DNA and genes. TCRdb assigned the V and J calls; the authors' analysis was not used. The sample table records 1.4 million to 1.5 million distinct CDR3 sequences; approximately 42% of these occur just once. Under 8% of the sample is taken by the ten largest.

The rearranged segments are TRBV20-1 and TRBJ1-1, with the identity of the D gene unclear. This clonotype originated in a woman younger than 30 in good health. Sequencing was performed on blood. The CDR3 amino acid sequence is: CSASIGPATEAFF. The nucleotide sequence is given as TGCAGTGCGTCGATTGGGCCAGCCACTGAAGCTTTCTTT.